The 23 T cell receptor beta chains below all came from one sample that was sequenced in a study of Graves' ophthalmopathy and Graves' hyperthyroidism. RNA transcripts served as template for amplifying TCR beta CDR3 sequences. HTBI-primed first-round RT-PCR preceded second-round multiplex PCR. Each CDR3 protein is one row after TCRdb ran MiXCR on the multiplex PCR reads. The sample has some 410,000 distinct CDR3 sequences; around 20% are singletons. Sequenced input: peripheral blood. These receptors were obtained from a woman under 30 with stable Graves' hyperthyroidism.

The chain joins TRBV5-1 to TRBJ2-5; D is unclear. From germline, CDR1 is SGHRS and CDR2 YFSETQ. Trimming pared 0 bases from V and 0 bases from J, leaving 6 bases between. This CDR3 comprises 14 residues. This chain's CDR3 is CASSLDPDQETQYF. DNA for the CDR3: TGCGCCAGCAGCTTGGACCCGGACCAAGAGACCCAGTACTTC.

This clonotype occurred many times. The CDR3 nucleotides read TGTGCCAGCAGACCGGGACAGGGTGTATACGAGCAGTACTTC. Protein: CASRPGQGVYEQYF. The chain carries TRBV11-1 and TRBJ2-7; 9 bases are a match to TRBD1. V lost 6 bases and J lost 4; bases outside the gene matches: 7. Germline CDR1 and CDR2: SGHAT and FQDESV (reference sequence). This CDR3 contains 14 residues.

This clonotype was observed at least ten times. The chain links TRBV27 to TRBJ1-1, with D uncertain. Trimming took off 2 bases at V and 1 base at J, with 8 bases between the two ends. The CDR3 loop spans 14 amino acids. CDR1 and CDR2 (germline): MNHEY, SMNVEV (reference sequence). The CDR3 sequence is CASSLVGKNTEAFF. The CDR3, as DNA: TGTGCCAGCAGTTTAGTAGGGAAGAACACTGAAGCTTTCTTT.

This clonotype has at least ten counts. This chain uses TRBV11-2 with TRBJ2-7; D uncertain. CDR3 length: 13 amino acids. With 4 bases removed from V and 6 bases from J, the gap between germline ends came to 13 bases. Germline CDR1 SGHAT, CDR2 FQNNGV. Here the CDR3 DNA reads TGTGCCAGCAGCTCTCCCTCTCTCCCCGAGCAGTACTTC. This encodes CASSSPSLPEQYF.

Ten or more counts support this clonotype. The chain is built from TRBV30 and TRBJ2-4; a possible D gene is TRBD2 (6 bases). Trimming stripped 2 bases from V and 11 bases from J, with 13 bases between. The germline V gene encodes CDR1 GTSNPN and CDR2 SVGIG (reference sequence). The CDR3 extends over 12 amino acids. CDR3 sequence reads: CAWSIGAGLQYF. The CDR3 DNA is TGTGCCTGGAGTATAGGAGCGGGCCTTCAGTACTTC.

The gene calls are TRBV12-3 or TRBV12-4 and TRBJ1-2; D is ambiguous. The CDR3 sequence is 12 residues long. V was shortened by 3 bases and J by 7 bases, with 9 bases between the two germline ends. CDR3 sequence reads: CASSFVHGGYTF. In DNA, the CDR3 is TGTGCCAGCAGTTTCGTCCACGGTGGCTACACCTTC.

This clonotype was seen ten or more times. The V gene is TRBV12-3 or TRBV12-4, the J gene TRBJ2-7, with 11 bases lining up with TRBD2. Unmatched junction bases numbered 9, after V lost 1 base and J lost 7 bases. This CDR3 is built from 16 residues. The CDR3 DNA follows: TGTGCCAGCAGTTTAGAGTGGGTAGCGGGAGGGTTTGAGCAGTACTTC. As protein: CASSLEWVAGGFEQYF.

The gene calls are TRBV11-2 and TRBJ2-7; no definite D call. The V end lost 5 bases, the J end lost 5 bases, and 7 bases lay between the germline ends. This CDR3 has 11 residues. CDR1 is SGHAT, CDR2 FQNNGV, per germline. The CDR3 sequence is CASSLYDEQYF. The CDR3 DNA reads TGTGCCAGCAGCCTCTATGACGAGCAGTACTTC.

This clonotype was counted many times. This chain joins TRBV11-2 and TRBJ2-7, with TRBD1 matching over 9 bases. The CDR3 loop spans 14 amino acids. V trimming: 5 bases; J trimming: 2 bases; junction bases outside the gene matches: 4. Germline CDR1 SGHAT, CDR2 FQNNGV. The CDR3 nucleotides are TGTGCCAGCAGCCAAAGGACAGGGGCCTACGAGCAGTACTTC. It yields the protein CASSQRTGAYEQYF.

This clonotype has at least ten counts. An end of the junction differs from the germline gene, which may be a read error. The chain is built from TRBV4-1 and TRBJ2-5; 7 nucleotides line up with TRBD2. Looked up from germline, CDR1 is MGHRA and CDR2 is YSYEKL. The CDR3 is 13 residues long. CDR3 DNA sequence: TGTGCCAGCAGCCAAGGACTAGGAGAGACCCAGTACTTC. Translating it yields CASSQGLGETQYF.

This clonotype was counted at least ten times. The chain couples TRBV20-1 to TRBJ1-3, with TRBD1 identical over 7 bases. This CDR3 has 16 residues. Germline lookup yields CDR1 DFQATT and CDR2 SNEGSKA (reference sequence). V lost 5 bases, J lost 0 bases, and 10 bases stayed unmatched. In DNA, the CDR3 is TGCAGTGCTTTCCGACAGGGACGAGGCTCTGGAAACACCATATATTTT. Translated: CSAFRQGRGSGNTIYF.

This clonotype was counted at least ten times. The chain is built from TRBV6-2 or TRBV6-3 and TRBJ2-7; D is uncertain. This CDR3 spans 14 amino acids. V was shortened by 6 bases and J by 4 bases, with 16 bases between the two germline ends. Germline loops: CDR1 MNHEY, CDR2 SVGEGT. CDR3 protein: CASSLGDSGYEQYF. CDR3 bases: TGTGCCAGCAGCCTCGGAGACTCGGGTTACGAGCAGTACTTC.

This clonotype was detected many times. This rearrangement joins TRBV7-8 to TRBJ2-3, with TRBD2 matching 7 bases. Unmatched junction bases numbered 9, after V lost 7 bases and J lost 2 bases. CDR3 size: 15 residues. CDR1 and CDR2 from the germline V gene are SGHVS and FQNEAQ. The CDR3 DNA reads as TGTGCCAGCACCAGGACTAGTTCCCCCACAGATACGCAGTATTTT. Amino acid sequence: CASTRTSSPTDTQYF. The full variable domain, rest sourced from reference TRBV7-8 and TRBJ2-3, is GAGVSQSPRYKVAKRGQDVALRCDPISGHVSLFWYQQALGQGPEFLTYFQNEAQLDKSGLPSDRFFAERPEGSVSTLKIQRTQQEDSAVYLCASTRTSSPTDTQYFGPGTRLTVL.

The rearrangement uses TRBV25-1 and TRBJ2-2; D possibly corresponds to TRBD2 (5 bases). Per germline, CDR1 MGHDK and CDR2 SYGVNS. The CDR3 has 14 residues. The V and J ends lost 1 base and 5 bases respectively, with 8 bases between them. CDR3 residues: CASSELTGTGELFF. Here the CDR3 DNA reads TGTGCCAGCAGTGAATTGACGGGAACCGGGGAGCTGTTTTTT.

This clonotype was seen many times. The J gene is TRBJ1-1, the V gene TRBV28, with D unclear. The CDR3 has 15 residues. Germline-derived CDR1 and CDR2 are MDHEN and SYDVKM. The V end lost 2 bases, the J end lost 5 bases, and 15 bases lay between the germline ends. The CDR3 DNA sequence: TGTGCCAGCAGTTTACCTGGCGGAGGGTTAACTGAAGCTTTCTTT. This codes for CASSLPGGGLTEAFF.

This clonotype occurred many times. The genes are TRBV12-3 or TRBV12-4 and TRBJ2-2; D may be TRBD1 (6 bases). Trimming cost V 1 base and J 4 bases, with 7 bases left between them. This CDR3 has 14 residues. The CDR3 protein is CASSLGGGTGELFF. CDR3 sequence (DNA): TGTGCCAGCAGTTTAGGAGGGGGCACCGGGGAGCTGTTTTTT.

This clonotype was detected ten times or more. A read error may produce the germline difference seen at one junction end. This rearrangement joins TRBV28 to TRBJ1-5; no clear D. Germline CDR1 is MDHEN and CDR2 is SYDVKM. CDR3 length equals 12 residues. CDR3 sequence reads: CASSLSSQPQHF. The CDR3 coding sequence is TGTGCCAGCAGCCTCAGCAGTCAGCCCCAGCATTTT.

The chain couples TRBV19 to TRBJ1-5; no definite D call. The CDR3 is made up of 15 amino acids. Trimming took 2 bases from V and 0 from J, leaving 8 bases between them. In germline, CDR1 is LNHDA, CDR2 SQIVND (reference sequence). The CDR3 DNA reads as TGTGCCAGTAGTATAAAGCGATATAGCAATCAGCCCCAGCATTTT. Translation: CASSIKRYSNQPQHF.

The V and J genes are TRBV28 and TRBJ1-2, with 8 bases identical to TRBD1. The CDR3 length is 14 residues. V lost 5 bases and J lost 5; bases outside the gene matches: 7. In germline, CDR1 is MDHEN, CDR2 SYDVKM. CDR3 nucleotide sequence: TGTGCCAGCAGTCCCCAGGGGGCGGTGTATGGCTACACCTTC. It is translated as CASSPQGAVYGYTF.

This clonotype was counted at least ten times. This chain links TRBV20-1 with TRBJ1-2; D remains ambiguous. Deletions cut 0 bases from V and 8 bases from J, with 7 bases between. In germline, CDR1 is DFQATT, CDR2 SNEGSKA (reference sequence). This CDR3 spans 11 amino acids. CDR3 nucleotide sequence: TGCAGTGCTAGAGATCGGAGGGGCTACACCTTC. Amino acid sequence: CSARDRRGYTF.

V usage is TRBV12-3 or TRBV12-4 and J usage is TRBJ1-2; unclear D gene. The CDR3 has 14 amino acids. Deletions cut 3 bases from V and 4 bases from J, with 12 bases between. The CDR3 sequence: CASSFRKGTYGYTF. Here the CDR3 DNA reads TGTGCCAGCAGTTTCAGAAAGGGTACCTATGGCTACACCTTC.

This chain uses TRBV11-2 with TRBJ2-5; D is undetermined. Germline V CDR1 and CDR2: SGHAT, FQNNGV. This CDR3 region has 15 residues. Trimming pared 3 bases from V and 2 bases from J, leaving 13 bases between. This CDR3 is CASSFPFTLQETQYF. The CDR3 DNA reads as TGTGCCAGCAGCTTCCCGTTCACTTTACAAGAGACCCAGTACTTC.

The chain combines TRBV2 with TRBJ2-5; D gene unclear. Germline CDR1 reads SNHLY; CDR2 reads FYNNEI. This CDR3 spans 14 amino acids. V was trimmed by 3 bases and J by 3 bases, leaving 11 bases between them. The CDR3 protein is CASSEWRLEETQYF. The CDR3 coding sequence is TGTGCCAGCAGTGAGTGGCGGTTAGAAGAGACCCAGTACTTC.